The clone carrying this T cell receptor beta chain was seen only once. This sample is drawn from a study of Graves' ophthalmopathy and Graves' hyperthyroidism. Using RNA transcripts, the TCR beta CDR3 regions were amplified. The workflow started with a first-round RT-PCR run with HTBI primers and then moved on to a second-round multiplex PCR. In TCRdb, the multiplex PCR reads were re-called with MiXCR into one record per CDR3 protein. The sample holds some 200,000 distinct CDR3 sequences, approximately 29% seen once. Germline values: CDR1 MNHEY, CDR2 SVGEGT. V gave up 2 bases and J gave up 0 bases, with 12 bases separating them. The CDR3 spans 16 residues. Clinical symptoms, serum thyroxine, TRAb, thyroid ultrasound and orbital computed tomography were relied on for diagnosis.

This receptor was taken from a man aged 50 or older with Graves' ophthalmopathy. The V call is TRBV6-2 or TRBV6-3, the J call TRBJ2-3; tentatively, D is TRBD2 (5 bases). Specimen: peripheral blood. The CDR3 bases are TGTGCCAGCAGTTACGTCGACGGGGTTAGCACAGATACGCAGTATTTT. This gives the protein CASSYVDGVSTDTQYF.